Listed here are 10 T cell receptor beta chains from one sample, sequenced in a study of cytomegalovirus exposure and HLA in healthy donors. PCR employed 60 Vbeta and 13 Jbeta primers. The assay was immunoSEQ multiplex PCR, and TCRdb's table has in-frame clones only and misses some. The table shows fewer than 200,000 clones, with roughly 80% occurring only once. Material: PBMCs. The receptors shown here come from a man aged 40-55 years in good health and CMV-seronegative.

There are a few counts of this clone. The chain links TRBV7-9 to TRBJ2-3, with 8 bases identical to TRBD2. Per the germline V gene, CDR1 is SEHNR and CDR2 is FQNEAQ (reference sequence). With 3 bases clipped from V and 2 bases from J, the junction kept 7 bases outside the gene matches. The CDR3 is made up of 16 amino acids. The DNA for the CDR3 is TGTGCCAGCAGCTTTAAGCGGGGGCGAAACACAGATACGCAGTATTTT. Translated: CASSFKRGRNTDTQYF.

The chain couples TRBV15 to TRBJ2-7; the D gene is possibly TRBD1 (7 bases). CDR3 length: 14 residues. Germline V gene sequence: CDR1 LNHNV, CDR2 YYDKDF (reference sequence). The ends were cut back, 1 base at V and 5 bases at J, with 12 bases in the middle. In nucleotides, the CDR3 is TGTGCCACCAGCAGAGCGGCCAGGGGGGACGAGCAGTACTTC. Translating it yields CATSRAARGDEQYF.

The V and J genes are TRBV5-1 and TRBJ2-5; the D gene is possibly TRBD2 (5 bases). This CDR3 has 15 residues. V lost 4 bases to trimming and J lost 0 bases, with 13 bases between them. The germline V gene encodes CDR1 SGHRS and CDR2 YFSETQ. The CDR3 region is CASSPGGWYQETQYF. The CDR3, as DNA: TGCGCCAGCAGCCCCGGCGGGTGGTACCAAGAGACCCAGTACTTC.

The CDR3 here is CASSEEYSTEAFF. The CDR3 coding sequence is TGTGCCAGCAGTGAGGAGTATTCCACTGAAGCTTTCTTT. The chain combines TRBV2 with TRBJ1-1; D unclear. The V gene lost 3 bases and the J gene lost 4 bases, with 9 bases spanning the gap. From germline, CDR1 is SNHLY and CDR2 FYNNEI. The CDR3 is made up of 13 amino acids.

J is TRBJ2-1 and V is TRBV5-6; the match to TRBD2 covers 8 bases. In germline, CDR1 is SGHDT, CDR2 YYEEEE. V lost 0 bases and J lost 9; bases outside the gene matches: 8. This CDR3 is built from 15 residues. As DNA, the CDR3 is TGTGCCAGCAGCTTGGGTATGGGCGGGGGGCGTGAGCAGTTCTTC. Its protein is CASSLGMGGGREQFF.

This clone appeared a few times. CDR3 bases: TGTGCCATCAGTGAGACCTGGAAACTAGCCGCAGATACGCAGTATTTT. This gives the protein CAISETWKLAADTQYF. The genes are TRBV10-3 and TRBJ2-3, with D perhaps TRBD2 (6 bases). Germline V CDR1 and CDR2: ENHRY, SYGVKD. This CDR3 region has 16 residues. V dropped 2 bases and J dropped 4 bases, with 16 bases sitting between them.

The chain recombines TRBV5-1 with TRBJ2-6, with 7 bases matching TRBD1. Unmatched junction bases numbered 13, after V lost 3 bases and J lost 4 bases. The CDR3 is 18 amino acids. CDR1 and CDR2 from the germline V gene are SGHRS and YFSETQ. The CDR3 bases are TGCGCCAGCAGCTCTCGACATGGCCTACAGGGGGGGGCCAACGTCCTGACTTTC. It is translated as CASSSRHGLQGGANVLTF. Full variable domain (remainder filled in from reference TRBV5-1 and TRBJ2-6): KAGVTQTPRYLIKTRGQQVTLSCSPISGHRSVSWYQQTPGQGLQFLFEYFSETQRNKGNFPGRFSGRQFSNSRSEMNVSTLELGDSALYLCASSSRHGLQGGANVLTFGAGSRLTVL.

The chain carries TRBV28 and TRBJ1-4; no definite D call. Trimming pared 6 bases from V and 0 bases from J, leaving 14 bases between. The CDR3 sequence is 16 residues long. The V gene's germline CDR1 is MDHEN and CDR2 SYDVKM. This CDR3 reads CASSLGGPSTNEKLFF. CDR3 bases: TGTGCCAGCAGCCTCGGTGGTCCTTCAACTAATGAAAAACTGTTTTTT.

The V and J genes are TRBV6-1 and TRBJ1-1; perhaps TRBD1 as D (5 bases). Trimming took 6 bases from V and 2 from J, leaving 10 bases between them. Germline CDR1 MNHNS, CDR2 SASEGT. There are 13 residues in the CDR3. As DNA, the CDR3 is TGTGCCAGCAGCTTCGGGGGAAACACTGAAGCTTTCTTT. It encodes CASSFGGNTEAFF.

The rearrangement uses TRBV10-3 and TRBJ1-1, with a possible D match to TRBD1 (6 bases). Looked up from germline, CDR1 is ENHRY and CDR2 is SYGVKD. This CDR3 spans 13 amino acids. V dropped 7 bases and J dropped 4 bases, with 13 bases sitting between them. CDR3 sequence reads: CAITLQGTTEAFF. In nucleotides, the CDR3 is TGTGCCATCACGCTACAGGGAACCACTGAAGCTTTCTTT.